This note documents a single T cell receptor (beta chain) sequence. The donors were all Caucasian adults (living in Nashville, Tennessee). Libraries were prepared by immunoSEQ multiplex PCR; TCRdb keeps only in-frame clonotypes and omits some of them. The table shows about 960,000 clones, with over 75% occurring only once. Trimming removed 7 bases at V and 7 bases at J, with 13 bases between. CDR3 length: 12 residues. Per germline, CDR1 SNHLY and CDR2 FYNNEI. The sample belongs to a study of shared clonotypes between healthy human individuals. About the research overall: There were three CD4 naive, three CD4 memory, two CD8 naive and one CD8 memory plates per donor.

What was sequenced was memory CD4+ T cells sorted from blood. Subset indicated: CD45RA-negative fraction. The chain couples TRBV2 to TRBJ1-2; D unclear. The clonotype was recovered from a man aged 18 to 29 in good health. The CDR3 nucleotides are TGTGCCAGCAAGTTGAAGGGCTCTGGCTACACCTTC. Its translation: CASKLKGSGYTF.